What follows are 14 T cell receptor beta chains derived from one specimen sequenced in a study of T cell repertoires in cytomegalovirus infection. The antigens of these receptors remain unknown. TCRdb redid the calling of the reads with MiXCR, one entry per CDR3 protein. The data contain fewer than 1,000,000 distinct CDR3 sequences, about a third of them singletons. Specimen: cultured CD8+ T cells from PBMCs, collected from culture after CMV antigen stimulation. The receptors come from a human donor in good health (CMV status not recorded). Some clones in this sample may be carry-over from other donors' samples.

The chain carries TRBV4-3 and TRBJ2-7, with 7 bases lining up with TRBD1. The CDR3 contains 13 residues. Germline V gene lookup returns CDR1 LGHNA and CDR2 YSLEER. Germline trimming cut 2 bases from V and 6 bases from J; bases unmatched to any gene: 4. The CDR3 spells CASSQPGQSEQYV. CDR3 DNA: TGCGCCAGCAGCCAACCGGGACAGTCCGAGCAGTACGTC.

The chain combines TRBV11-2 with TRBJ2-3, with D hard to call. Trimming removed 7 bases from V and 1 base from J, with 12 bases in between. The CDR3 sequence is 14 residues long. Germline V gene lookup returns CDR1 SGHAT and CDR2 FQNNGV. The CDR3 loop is CASTSGYGTDTQYF. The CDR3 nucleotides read TGTGCCAGCACCTCGGGCTACGGCACAGATACGCAGTATTTT.

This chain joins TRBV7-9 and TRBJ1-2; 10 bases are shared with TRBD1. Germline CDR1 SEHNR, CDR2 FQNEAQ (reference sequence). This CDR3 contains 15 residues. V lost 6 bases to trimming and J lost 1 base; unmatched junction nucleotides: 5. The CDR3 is CASRADRGINYGYTF. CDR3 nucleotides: TGTGCCAGCAGGGCGGACAGGGGGATTAACTATGGCTACACCTTC.

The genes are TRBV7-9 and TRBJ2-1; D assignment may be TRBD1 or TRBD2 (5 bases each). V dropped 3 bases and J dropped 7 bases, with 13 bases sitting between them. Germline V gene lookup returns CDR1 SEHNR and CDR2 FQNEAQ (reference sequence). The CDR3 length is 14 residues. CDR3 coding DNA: TGTGCCAGCAGCTTCCAGGGACGGACGAATGAGCAGTTCTTC. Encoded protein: CASSFQGRTNEQFF.

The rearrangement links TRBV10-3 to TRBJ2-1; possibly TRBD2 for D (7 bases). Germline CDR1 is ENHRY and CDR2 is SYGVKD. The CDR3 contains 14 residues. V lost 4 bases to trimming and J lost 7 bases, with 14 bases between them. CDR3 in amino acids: CAISGGGARNEQFF. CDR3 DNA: TGTGCCATCAGTGGGGGGGGGGCCCGGAATGAGCAGTTCTTC.

The CDR3 reads CASRDSSANTGELFF. CDR3 bases: TGCGCCAGCAGGGACAGTTCCGCGAACACCGGGGAGCTGTTTTTT. The rearrangement uses TRBV10-2 and TRBJ2-2, with TRBD1 as a possible D gene (6 bases). Between the trimmed V and J ends, which lost 6 bases and 0 bases, there was a span of 11 bases. CDR1 and CDR2 (germline): WSHSY, SAAADI. CDR3 length: 15 residues.

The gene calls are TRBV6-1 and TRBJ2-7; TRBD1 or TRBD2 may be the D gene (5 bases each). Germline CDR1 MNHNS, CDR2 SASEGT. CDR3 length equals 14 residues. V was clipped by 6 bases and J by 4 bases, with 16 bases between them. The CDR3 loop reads CASSLRGEGYEQYV. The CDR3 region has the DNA TGTGCCAGCAGCCTGAGAGGGGAAGGGTACGAGCAGTACGTC.

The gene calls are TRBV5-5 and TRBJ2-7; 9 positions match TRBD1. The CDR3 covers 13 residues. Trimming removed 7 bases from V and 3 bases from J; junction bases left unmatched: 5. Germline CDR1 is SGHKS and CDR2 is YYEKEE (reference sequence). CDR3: CASWGGQGYEQYV. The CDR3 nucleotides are TGTGCCAGCTGGGGGGGACAGGGCTACGAGCAGTACGTC.

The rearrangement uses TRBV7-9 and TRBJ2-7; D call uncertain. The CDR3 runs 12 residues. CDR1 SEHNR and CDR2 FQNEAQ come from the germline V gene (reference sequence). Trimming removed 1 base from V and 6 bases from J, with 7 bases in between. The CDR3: CASSLVGPEQYF. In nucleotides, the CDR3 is TGTGCCAGCAGCTTAGTCGGGCCCGAGCAGTACTTC.

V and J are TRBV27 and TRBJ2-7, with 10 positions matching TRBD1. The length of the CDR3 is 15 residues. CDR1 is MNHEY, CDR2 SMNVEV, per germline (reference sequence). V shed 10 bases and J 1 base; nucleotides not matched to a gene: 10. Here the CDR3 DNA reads TGTGCCACCTCACGGCGGGGACAGGGGTCCTACGAGCAGTACTTC. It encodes CATSRRGQGSYEQYF.

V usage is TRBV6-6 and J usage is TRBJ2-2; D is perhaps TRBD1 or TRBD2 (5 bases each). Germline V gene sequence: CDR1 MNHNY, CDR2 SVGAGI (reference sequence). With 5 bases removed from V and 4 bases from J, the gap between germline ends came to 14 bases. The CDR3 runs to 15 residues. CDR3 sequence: CASSRGAGGTGELFF. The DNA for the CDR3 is TGTGCCAGCAGTCGAGGGGCAGGAGGCACCGGGGAGCTGTTTTTT.

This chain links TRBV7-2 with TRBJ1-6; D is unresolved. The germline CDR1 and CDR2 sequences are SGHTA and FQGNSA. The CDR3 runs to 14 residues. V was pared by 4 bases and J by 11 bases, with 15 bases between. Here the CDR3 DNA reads TGTGCCAGCAGCTCCCCCGGATCGGACGCACCCCTCCACTTT. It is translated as CASSSPGSDAPLHF.

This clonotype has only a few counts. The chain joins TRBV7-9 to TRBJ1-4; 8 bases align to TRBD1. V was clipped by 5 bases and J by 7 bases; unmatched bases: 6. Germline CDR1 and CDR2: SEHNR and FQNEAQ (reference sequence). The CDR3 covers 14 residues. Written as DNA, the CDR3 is TGTGCCAGCAGCCCCGCCAGGGGGCCTGAAAAACTGTTTTTT. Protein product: CASSPARGPEKLFF.

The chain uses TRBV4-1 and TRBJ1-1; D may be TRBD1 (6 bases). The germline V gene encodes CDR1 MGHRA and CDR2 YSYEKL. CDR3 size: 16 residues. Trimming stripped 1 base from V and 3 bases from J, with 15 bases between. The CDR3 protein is CASSQVNLQGDTEAFF. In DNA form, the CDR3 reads TGCGCCAGCAGCCAAGTCAACCTACAGGGTGACACTGAAGCTTTCTTT.